The T cell receptor beta chain described here comes from a study of blood T cells in healthy people across ages. CDR3 size: 15 residues. V was clipped by 5 bases and J by 8 bases; unmatched bases: 11. From germline, CDR1 is LNHNV and CDR2 YYDKDF (reference sequence). Findings and limits, study-wide: It was not known whether donors were CMV positive (a possible confounder of expanded clonotype changes). It was not possible, with unsorted PBMCs, to conclusively compare naive and antigen-experienced cells.

A second PCR of about 6 to 11 cycles used a sample-barcoded 5' primer and a J-beta primer mix. TCRdb called the 5' RACE reads again in MiXCR, with one record for every CDR3 protein. The sample shows around 990,000 distinct CDR3 sequences, under 30% of them seen only once. This clonotype was found many times. Its antigen is currently unknown. The same data also went into a second study, on T cells of mothers and their children.

Sequences were obtained from blood. The receptor's source is a girl aged 2 to 9 in good health. This sequence joins TRBV15 and TRBJ1-5; 8 bases align to TRBD1. This CDR3 is CATSGRDRTWEPQHF. The CDR3 DNA reads TGTGCCACCAGCGGCCGGGACAGGACCTGGGAGCCCCAGCATTTT.